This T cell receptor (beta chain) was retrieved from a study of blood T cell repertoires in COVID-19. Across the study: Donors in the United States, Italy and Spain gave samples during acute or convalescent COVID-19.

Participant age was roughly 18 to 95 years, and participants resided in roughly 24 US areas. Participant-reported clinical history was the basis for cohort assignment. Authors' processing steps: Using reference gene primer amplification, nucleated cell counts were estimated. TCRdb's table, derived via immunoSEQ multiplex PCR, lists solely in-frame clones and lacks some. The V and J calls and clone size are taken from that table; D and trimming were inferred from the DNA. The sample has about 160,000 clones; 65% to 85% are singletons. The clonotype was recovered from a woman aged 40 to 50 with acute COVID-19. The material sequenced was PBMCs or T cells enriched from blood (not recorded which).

CDR3 nucleotides: TGTGCCAGCAGCCGGACGGGGAGGAATGAGCAGTTCTTC. Amino acid sequence: CASSRTGRNEQFF. The chain uses TRBV11-3 and TRBJ2-1, with D perhaps matching TRBD2 (6 bases). CDR3 length: 13 amino acids. The V gene lost 5 bases and the J gene lost 7 bases, with 12 bases spanning the gap. Germline V gene lookup returns CDR1 SGHNT and CDR2 YENEEA.